Below are 30 T cell receptor beta chains sequenced from a single sample in a study of T cell responses to AZD1222 COVID-19 vaccine. Here immunoSEQ multiplex PCR was the method, and the copy in TCRdb shows in-frame clones only, minus some. The sample shows more than 100,000 clones, roughly 88% of them seen only once. Sequences were derived from peripheral blood, sampled on day 0 of AZD1222 vaccination. All receptors come from an adult in good health.

The CDR3 DNA follows: TGCGCCAGCAGTGAGGGCTTCAACACCGGGGAGCTGTTTTTT. Its translation is CASSEGFNTGELFF. V usage is TRBV10-1 and J usage is TRBJ2-2; unclear D gene. V was trimmed by 2 bases and J by 2 bases, leaving 6 bases between them. The CDR3 runs to 14 residues. Per the germline V gene, CDR1 is WNHNN and CDR2 is SYGVQD (reference sequence).

This clone appeared a few times. The chain carries TRBV25-1 and TRBJ1-3, with 10 bases fitting TRBD1. J lost 2 bases, V lost 8 bases, and 6 bases had no gene match. The germline gives CDR1 MGHDK, CDR2 SYGVNS. The CDR3 sequence is 15 residues long. The CDR3 DNA reads TGTGCCAGCGGATCCGGGACAGGGGCTGGAAACACCATATATTTT. Its protein product is CASGSGTGAGNTIYF.

V usage is TRBV19 and J usage is TRBJ1-2, with D possibly being TRBD1 (5 bases). The CDR3 is 15 residues long. Deletions cut 5 bases from V and 4 bases from J, with 17 bases between. Germline V gene data show CDR1 as LNHDA and CDR2 as SQIVND (reference sequence). The CDR3 DNA sequence: TGTGCCAGTAGTGTCGACCGACAGACTCCCTATGGCTACACCTTC. Amino acid sequence: CASSVDRQTPYGYTF.

The V and J genes are TRBV6-2 or TRBV6-3 and TRBJ1-5; 9 nucleotides match TRBD1. The CDR3 loop spans 16 amino acids. Germline V gene data show CDR1 as MNHEY and CDR2 as SVGEGT. V was pared by 4 bases and J by 0 bases, with 4 bases of the junction left unmatched. CDR3 loop: CASSLTGGFSNQPQHF. In DNA form, the CDR3 reads TGTGCCAGCAGTTTAACAGGGGGCTTTAGCAATCAGCCCCAGCATTTT.

The chain uses TRBV7-2 and TRBJ1-4; D not certain. The V end lost 0 bases, the J end lost 4 bases, and 12 bases lay between the germline ends. The CDR3 is 16 amino acids. The germline CDR1 and CDR2 sequences are SGHTA and FQGNSA. The CDR3 DNA reads as TGTGCCAGCAGCTTAGCGCGGCTGTCAGTTAATGAAAAACTGTTTTTT. Translated: CASSLARLSVNEKLFF.

The gene calls are TRBV21-1 and TRBJ1-5. TRBV21-1 is a listed pseudogene. This CDR3 comprises 17 residues. CDR3 region: CASSKAYSSKGSQPQHF. The CDR3 DNA follows: TGTGCCAGCAGCAAAGCGTACAGCTCAAAGGGGAGTCAGCCCCAGCATTTT.

V usage is TRBV18 and J usage is TRBJ2-7; TRBD2 is a possible D gene (5 bases). V shed 3 bases and J shed 5 bases, with 11 bases lying between them. CDR1 KGHSH and CDR2 LQKENI come from the germline V gene. This CDR3 is built from 13 residues. The CDR3: CASSPTGWDEQYF. The CDR3 bases are TGTGCCAGCTCACCCACGGGATGGGACGAGCAGTACTTC.

This chain joins TRBV5-1 and TRBJ2-3, with 7 bases aligning to TRBD1. CDR3 length: 14 residues. CDR1 SGHRS and CDR2 YFSETQ come from the germline V gene. The ends lost 0 bases at V and 4 bases at J; junction bases unmatched: 2. CDR3 DNA: TGCGCCAGCAGCTTGGAGGGGGCCCCAGATACGCAGTATTTT. Its translation: CASSLEGAPDTQYF.

The chain recombines TRBV27 with TRBJ2-1; 12 bases agree with TRBD2. The V gene end was trimmed by 5 bases and the J gene end by 9 bases; junction bases not matched to a gene: 11. Per germline, CDR1 MNHEY and CDR2 SMNVEV (reference sequence). The CDR3 totals 16 residues. CDR3 bases: TGTGCCAGCAGTCCGTCCCCTAGCGGGAGGGCCTCTGAGCAGTTCTTC. Translating it yields CASSPSPSGRASEQFF.

V gene TRBV27 combines with J gene TRBJ1-2, with 8 bases that match TRBD1. This CDR3 has 14 residues. With V trimmed by 5 bases and J by 5 bases, 7 bases remained unmatched. Germline V lookup: CDR1 MNHEY, CDR2 SMNVEV (reference sequence). CDR3 in DNA: TGTGCCAGCAGTCCATCGGACAGGGAGTATGGCTACACCTTC. Translating it yields CASSPSDREYGYTF.

The J gene is TRBJ1-2, the V gene TRBV9, with TRBD1 matching 8 bases. Germline loops: CDR1 SGDLS, CDR2 YYNGEE. The CDR3 loop spans 16 amino acids. The V segment lost 2 bases and the J segment 5 bases; nucleotides outside the gene matches: 11. CDR3 bases: TGTGCCAGCAGCGTGTCAGGACAGGGAGGAGTATATGGCTACACCTTC. It is translated as CASSVSGQGGVYGYTF.

Worth noting for this clone: This same CDR3 is encoded by further DNA sequences in the sample. This chain joins TRBV15 and TRBJ1-5; no clear D gene. Trimming shortened V by 1 base and J by 6 bases, and 4 bases separated the two germline ends. The length of the CDR3 is 12 residues. Germline CDR1 reads LNHNV; CDR2 reads YYDKDF (reference sequence). The DNA for the CDR3 is TGTGCCACCAGCAGAGTTGGTCAGCCCCAGCATTTT. Protein: CATSRVGQPQHF.

The genes are TRBV12-5 and TRBJ2-3, with TRBD2 as a possible D gene (5 bases). This CDR3 is 15 amino acids long. The V end lost 5 bases, the J end lost 6 bases, and 18 bases lay between the germline ends. In germline, CDR1 is LGHNT, CDR2 FRNRAP. CDR3 sequence: CASGPGRGKYDTQYF. CDR3 DNA: TGTGCTAGTGGTCCTGGTCGGGGAAAGTACGATACGCAGTATTTT.

The chain links TRBV7-3 to TRBJ1-6; D uncertain. Germline values: CDR1 SGHTA, CDR2 FQGTGA. The CDR3 length is 13 residues. V shed 1 base and J shed 7 bases, with 5 bases lying between them. The CDR3 reads CASSLNGNSPLHF. The CDR3 nucleotides read TGTGCCAGCAGCTTAAACGGGAATTCACCCCTCCACTTT. Combining the CDR3 with reference TRBV7-3 and TRBJ1-6 gives the whole variable domain GAGVSQTPSNKVTEKGKYVELRCDPISGHTALYWYRQSLGQGPEFLIYFQGTGAADDSGLPNDRFFAVRPEGSVSTLKIQRTERGDSAVYLCASSLNGNSPLHFGNGTRLTVT.

CDR3 bases: TGTGCCAGCAGCGTAGATCAGGGCTCCTACGAGCAGTACTTC. Protein: CASSVDQGSYEQYF. The chain uses TRBV9 and TRBJ2-7; tentatively, D is TRBD1 (5 bases). CDR1 is SGDLS and CDR2 is YYNGEE in the germline V gene. With 0 bases removed from V and 0 bases from J, the gap between germline ends came to 7 bases. The length of the CDR3 is 14 residues. The full variable domain, in which reference TRBV9 and TRBJ2-7 provide the parts outside the CDR3, is DSGVTQTPKHLITATGQRVTLRCSPRSGDLSVYWYQQSLDQGLQFLIQYYNGEERAKGNILERFSAQQFPDLHSELNLSSLELGDSALYFCASSVDQGSYEQYFGPGTRLTVT.

The chain has TRBV7-9 and TRBJ1-5; possibly TRBD1 for D (5 bases). Germline CDR1 SEHNR, CDR2 FQNEAQ (reference sequence). Trimming took 1 base from V and 6 from J, leaving 10 bases between them. The CDR3 totals 14 residues. This CDR3 is CASSLGGVGQPQHF. In DNA form, the CDR3 reads TGTGCCAGCAGCTTAGGGGGGGTGGGTCAGCCCCAGCATTTT.

This clone was seen only once. This chain connects TRBV7-9 to TRBJ1-4; 9 positions agree with TRBD1. V was pared by 2 bases and J by 8 bases, with 6 bases of the junction left unmatched. CDR1 is SEHNR, CDR2 FQNEAQ, per germline (reference sequence). The CDR3 spans 15 residues. The CDR3 spells CASSLTTGGGEKLFF. In nucleotides, the CDR3 is TGTGCCAGCAGCTTAACGACAGGGGGAGGAGAAAAACTGTTTTTT.

The J gene is TRBJ2-5, the V gene TRBV5-6; TRBD1 agrees at 7 bases. This CDR3 spans 16 amino acids. Germline lookup yields CDR1 SGHDT and CDR2 YYEEEE. Trimming took 3 bases from V and 2 from J; bases not matched to a gene: 10. In nucleotides, the CDR3 is TGTGCCAGCAGCTCCGCAGAGACAGGGCAACAAGAGACCCAGTACTTC. Translating gives CASSSAETGQQETQYF.

The chain uses TRBV6-2 or TRBV6-3 and TRBJ2-1; D uncertain. Trimming shortened V by 7 bases and J by 8 bases, and 24 bases separated the two germline ends. Germline V gives CDR1 MNHEY, CDR2 SVGEGT. The CDR3 sequence is 16 residues long. CDR3 DNA sequence: TGTGCCAGCACCCCTTGGGGAACCGGCCAACAAGATGAGCAGTTCTTC. The encoded protein is CASTPWGTGQQDEQFF.

This clone is a singleton in its sample. This sequence joins TRBV28 and TRBJ1-3; TRBD1 aligns across 7 bases. The CDR3 has 18 amino acids. The germline V gene has CDR1 MDHEN and CDR2 SYDVKM. The trim removed 2 bases at V and 4 bases at J, leaving 14 bases unmatched. The CDR3 nucleotides read TGTGCCAGCAGTTTACTGGAGGGGGCAAATAAACTAGGAAACACCATATATTTT. Translation: CASSLLEGANKLGNTIYF.

The CDR3 DNA sequence: TGTGCCAGCAGCCGGGGACTAGCGGGGAGCGGGGAGCTGTTTTTT. Its protein product is CASSRGLAGSGELFF. V and J are TRBV5-6 and TRBJ2-2; 13 bases are shared with TRBD2. The V gene's germline CDR1 is SGHDT and CDR2 YYEEEE. This CDR3 is 15 amino acids long. The J segment lost 7 bases and the V segment lost 4 bases, leaving 4 bases of the junction unmatched.

V is TRBV12-5 and J is TRBJ1-5, with 12 bases fitting TRBD1. CDR3 length: 14 amino acids. Germline loops: CDR1 LGHNT, CDR2 FRNRAP. V dropped 6 bases and J dropped 6; count of bases not matched to a gene: 3. This CDR3 reads CASGGDRGLQPQHF. The CDR3, as DNA: TGTGCTAGTGGGGGGGACAGGGGGCTTCAGCCCCAGCATTTT.

The chain couples TRBV6-6 to TRBJ2-3; TRBD2 aligns across 11 bases. This CDR3 spans 15 amino acids. The ends lost 7 bases at V and 6 bases at J; junction bases unmatched: 9. Germline V gene data show CDR1 as MNHNY and CDR2 as SVGAGI (reference sequence). The CDR3 DNA reads as TGTGCCAGCACCCTTAGCGGGAGGGCGCGCGATACGCAGTATTTT. Amino acids: CASTLSGRARDTQYF.

The chain carries TRBV11-3 and TRBJ2-2; D gene ambiguous. The CDR3 loop spans 15 amino acids. Trimming left V 2 bases short and J 8 bases short, with 15 bases between. From germline, CDR1 is SGHNT and CDR2 YENEEA. DNA of the CDR3: TGTGCCAGCAGCTTAACCCTCGGGCAGCCGGGGGAGCTGTTTTTT. This translates into CASSLTLGQPGELFF. The complete variable domain, with remaining parts taken from reference TRBV11-3 and TRBJ2-2, reads EAGVVQSPRYKIIEKKQPVAFWCNPISGHNTLYWYLQNLGQGPELLIRYENEEAVDDSQLPKDRFSAERLKGVDSTLKIQPAELGDSAVYLCASSLTLGQPGELFFGEGSRLTVL.

The chain uses TRBV23-1 and TRBJ2-1; D is uncertain. TRBV23-1 is reported as an ORF; its role is uncertain. The CDR3 has 12 residues. V lost 8 bases, J lost 8 bases, and 13 bases lay in between. CDR3 protein: CASGPVLDEQFF. For the CDR3, the DNA is TGCGCCAGCGGACCAGTCCTCGATGAGCAGTTCTTC.

This clone was counted once. J is TRBJ1-1 and V is TRBV7-2; no reliable D call. The CDR3 runs to 14 residues. Germline V gene data show CDR1 as SGHTA and CDR2 as FQGNSA. V lost 8 bases to trimming and J lost 2 bases, with 15 bases between them. CDR3 region: CASGWTGGNTEAFF. For the CDR3, the DNA is TGTGCCAGCGGCTGGACGGGAGGAAACACTGAAGCTTTCTTT.

J is TRBJ2-1 and V is TRBV7-2; unclear D gene. Germline lookup yields CDR1 SGHTA and CDR2 FQGNSA. Between the trimmed V and J ends, which lost 0 bases and 9 bases, there was a span of 12 bases. The CDR3 is made up of 14 amino acids. The DNA for the CDR3 is TGTGCCAGCAGCTTAGCCTCTAGGGTCGGTGAGCAGTTCTTC. Amino acids: CASSLASRVGEQFF.

The chain couples TRBV2 to TRBJ2-3, with D uncertain. Trimming stripped 8 bases from V and 0 bases from J, with 12 bases between. Germline CDR1 reads SNHLY; CDR2 reads FYNNEI. The CDR3 has 14 amino acids. As DNA, the CDR3 is TGTGCCAGCGTCGACTCTTCTAGCACAGATACGCAGTATTTT. Translated: CASVDSSSTDTQYF.

V usage is TRBV19 and J usage is TRBJ2-3; 15 bases map to TRBD2. V was clipped by 6 bases and J by 6 bases; unmatched bases: 13. This CDR3 contains 18 residues. Germline V gene sequence: CDR1 LNHDA, CDR2 SQIVND (reference sequence). The CDR3 here is CASRPSGLAGGVGDTQYF. CDR3 DNA: TGTGCCAGTAGGCCTTCGGGACTAGCGGGGGGAGTAGGCGATACGCAGTATTTT.

V and J are TRBV4-3 and TRBJ2-2, with a weak D call TRBD2 (6 bases). V gave up 1 base and J gave up 0 bases, with 9 bases separating them. CDR1 LGHNA and CDR2 YSLEER come from the germline V gene. The CDR3 is made up of 16 amino acids. This CDR3 is CASSQGGTANTGELFF. For the CDR3, the DNA is TGCGCCAGCAGCCAAGGGGGGACTGCGAACACCGGGGAGCTGTTTTTT.